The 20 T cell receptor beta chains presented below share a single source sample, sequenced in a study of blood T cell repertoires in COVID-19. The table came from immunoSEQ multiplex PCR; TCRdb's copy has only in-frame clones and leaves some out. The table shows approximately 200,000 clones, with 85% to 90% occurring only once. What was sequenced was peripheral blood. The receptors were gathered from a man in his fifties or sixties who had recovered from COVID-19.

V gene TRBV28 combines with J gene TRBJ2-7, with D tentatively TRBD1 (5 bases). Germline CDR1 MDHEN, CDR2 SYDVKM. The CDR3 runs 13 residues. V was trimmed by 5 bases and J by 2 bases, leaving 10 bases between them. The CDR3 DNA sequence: TGTGCCAGCAGTCGCTGGACACCCTACGAGCAGTACTTC. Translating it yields CASSRWTPYEQYF.

Here the CDR3 reads CASSLRLQGSTDTQYF. The CDR3 DNA follows: TGCGCCAGCAGCTTGAGGCTACAGGGGAGCACAGATACGCAGTATTTT. V and J are TRBV5-1 and TRBJ2-3, with TRBD1 identical over 7 bases. This CDR3 is built from 16 residues. V gave up 1 base and J gave up 0 bases; unmatched junction bases: 5. Germline V gene lookup returns CDR1 SGHRS and CDR2 YFSETQ. Variable domain in full (rest from reference TRBV5-1 and TRBJ2-3): KAGVTQTPRYLIKTRGQQVTLSCSPISGHRSVSWYQQTPGQGLQFLFEYFSETQRNKGNFPGRFSGRQFSNSRSEMNVSTLELGDSALYLCASSLRLQGSTDTQYFGPGTRLTVL.

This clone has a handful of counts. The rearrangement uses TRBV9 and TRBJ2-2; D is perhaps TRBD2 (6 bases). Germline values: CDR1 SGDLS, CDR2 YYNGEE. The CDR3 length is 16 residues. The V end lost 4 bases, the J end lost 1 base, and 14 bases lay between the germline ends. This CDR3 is CASSTTGVGNTGELFF. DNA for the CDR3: TGTGCCAGCAGCACTACGGGAGTCGGGAACACCGGGGAGCTGTTTTTT.

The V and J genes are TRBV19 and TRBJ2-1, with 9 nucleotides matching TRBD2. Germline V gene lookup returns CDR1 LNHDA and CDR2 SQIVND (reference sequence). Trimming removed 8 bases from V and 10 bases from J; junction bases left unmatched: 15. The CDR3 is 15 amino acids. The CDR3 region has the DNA TGTGCCAGTGGACTAGCGAACCATCAGGGGAAAGAGCAGTTCTTC. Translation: CASGLANHQGKEQFF.

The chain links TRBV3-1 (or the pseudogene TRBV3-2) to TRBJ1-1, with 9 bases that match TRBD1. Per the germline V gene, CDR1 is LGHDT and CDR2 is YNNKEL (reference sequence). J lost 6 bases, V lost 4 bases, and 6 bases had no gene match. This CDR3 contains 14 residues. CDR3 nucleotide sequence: TGTGCCAGCAGCCGGAAAGGACAGGGGTCTGAAGCTTTCTTT. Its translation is CASSRKGQGSEAFF.

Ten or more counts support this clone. The CDR3 region is CSVSQGMNTEAFF. The CDR3 bases are TGCAGCGTTTCACAGGGGATGAACACTGAAGCTTTCTTT. The V gene is TRBV29-1, the J gene TRBJ1-1; 7 nucleotides align to TRBD1. The CDR3 is made up of 13 amino acids. Germline V gene lookup returns CDR1 SQVTM and CDR2 ANQGSEA. J lost 0 bases, V lost 5 bases, and 3 bases had no gene match.

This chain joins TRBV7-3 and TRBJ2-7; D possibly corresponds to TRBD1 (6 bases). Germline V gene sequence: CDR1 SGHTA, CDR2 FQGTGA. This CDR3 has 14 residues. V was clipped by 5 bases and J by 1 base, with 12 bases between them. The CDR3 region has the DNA TGTGCCAGCAGCCCTAACAGGGATTCCTACGAGCAGTACTTC. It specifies CASSPNRDSYEQYF.

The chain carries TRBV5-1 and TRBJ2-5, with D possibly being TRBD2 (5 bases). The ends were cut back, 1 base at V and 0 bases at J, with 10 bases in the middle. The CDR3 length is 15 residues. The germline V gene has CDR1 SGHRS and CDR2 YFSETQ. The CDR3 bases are TGCGCCAGCAGCTTGATACCGGGAAACCAAGAGACCCAGTACTTC. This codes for CASSLIPGNQETQYF.

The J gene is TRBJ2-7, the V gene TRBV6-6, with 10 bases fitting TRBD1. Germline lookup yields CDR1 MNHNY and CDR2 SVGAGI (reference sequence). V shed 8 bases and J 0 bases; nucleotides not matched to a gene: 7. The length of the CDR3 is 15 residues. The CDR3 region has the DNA TGTGCCAGCTACGGACAGGGGGATAACTCCTACGAGCAGTACTTC. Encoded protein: CASYGQGDNSYEQYF.

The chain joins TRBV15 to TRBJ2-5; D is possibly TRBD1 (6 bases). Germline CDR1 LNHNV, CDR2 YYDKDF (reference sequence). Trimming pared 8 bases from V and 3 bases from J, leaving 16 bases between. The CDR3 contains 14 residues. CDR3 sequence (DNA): TGTGCCACCGCGCGCAGGGGAGTGGAAGAGACCCAGTACTTC. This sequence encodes CATARRGVEETQYF.

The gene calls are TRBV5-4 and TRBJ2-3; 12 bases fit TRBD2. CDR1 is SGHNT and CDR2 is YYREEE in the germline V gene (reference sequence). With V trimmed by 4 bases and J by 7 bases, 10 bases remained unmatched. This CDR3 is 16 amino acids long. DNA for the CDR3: TGTGCCAGCAGCATCGATACCGGGACTAGCGGGTATACGCAGTATTTT. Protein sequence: CASSIDTGTSGYTQYF.

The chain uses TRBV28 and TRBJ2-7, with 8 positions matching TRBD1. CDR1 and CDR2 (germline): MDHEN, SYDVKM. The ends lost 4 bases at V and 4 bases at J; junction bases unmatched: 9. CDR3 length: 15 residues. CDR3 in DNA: TGTGCCAGCAGTTCTTCCGGGACAGGAGAGTACGAGCAGTACTTC. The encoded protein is CASSSSGTGEYEQYF.

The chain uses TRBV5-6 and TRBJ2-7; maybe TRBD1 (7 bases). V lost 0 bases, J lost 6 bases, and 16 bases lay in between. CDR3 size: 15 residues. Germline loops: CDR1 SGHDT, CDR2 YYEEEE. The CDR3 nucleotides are TGTGCCAGCAGCTTGGAGGCGGGGCACAGGGGCGAGCAGTACTTC. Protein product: CASSLEAGHRGEQYF.

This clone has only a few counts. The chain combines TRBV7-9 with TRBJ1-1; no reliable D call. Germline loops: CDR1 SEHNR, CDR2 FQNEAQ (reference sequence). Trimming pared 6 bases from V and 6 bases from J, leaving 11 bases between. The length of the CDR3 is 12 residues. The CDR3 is CASSREPAEAFF. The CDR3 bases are TGTGCCAGCAGTCGGGAACCAGCTGAAGCTTTCTTT.

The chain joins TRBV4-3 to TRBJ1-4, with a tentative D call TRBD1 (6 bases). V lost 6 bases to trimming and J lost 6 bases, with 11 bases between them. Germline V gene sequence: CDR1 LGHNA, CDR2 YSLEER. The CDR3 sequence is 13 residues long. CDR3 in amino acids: CASSLNRDEKLFF. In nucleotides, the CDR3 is TGCGCCAGCAGTCTGAACAGGGATGAAAAACTGTTTTTT.

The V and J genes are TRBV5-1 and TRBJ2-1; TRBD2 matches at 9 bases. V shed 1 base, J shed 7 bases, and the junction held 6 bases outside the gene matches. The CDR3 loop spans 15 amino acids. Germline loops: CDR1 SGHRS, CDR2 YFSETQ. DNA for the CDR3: TGCGCCAGCAGCTTGATAGCGGGAGTCACAAATGAGCAGTTCTTC. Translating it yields CASSLIAGVTNEQFF.

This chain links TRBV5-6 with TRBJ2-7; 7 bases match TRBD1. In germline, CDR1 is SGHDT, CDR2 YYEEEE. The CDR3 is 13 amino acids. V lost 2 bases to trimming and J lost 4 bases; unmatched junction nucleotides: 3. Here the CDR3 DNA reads TGTGCCAGCAGCTTAGGGGGCCCTTACGAGCAGTACTTC. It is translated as CASSLGGPYEQYF.

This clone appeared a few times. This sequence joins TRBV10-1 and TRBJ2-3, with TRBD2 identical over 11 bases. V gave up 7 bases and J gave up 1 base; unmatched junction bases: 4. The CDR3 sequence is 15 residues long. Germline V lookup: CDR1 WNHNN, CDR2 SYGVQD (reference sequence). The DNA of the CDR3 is TGCGCCAGCACCGCGGGACTAGCGGGCACAGATACGCAGTATTTT. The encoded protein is CASTAGLAGTDTQYF.

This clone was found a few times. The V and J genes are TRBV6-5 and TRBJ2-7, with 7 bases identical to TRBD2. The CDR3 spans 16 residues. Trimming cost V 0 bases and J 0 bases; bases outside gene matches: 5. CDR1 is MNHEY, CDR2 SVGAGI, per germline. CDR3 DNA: TGTGCCAGCAGTTACTCAGTGGGCGGGAGCTCCTACGAGCAGTACTTC. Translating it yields CASSYSVGGSSYEQYF.

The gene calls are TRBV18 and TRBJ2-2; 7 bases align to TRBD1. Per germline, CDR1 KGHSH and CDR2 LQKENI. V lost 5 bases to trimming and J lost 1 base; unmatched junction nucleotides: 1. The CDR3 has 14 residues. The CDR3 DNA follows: TGTGCCAGCTCAGGGACAGTGAACACCGGGGAGCTGTTTTTT. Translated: CASSGTVNTGELFF.